A selection of T cell receptor beta chains follows, all from one sample in a study of shared clonotypes between healthy human individuals. The assay was immunoSEQ multiplex PCR, and TCRdb's table has in-frame clones only and misses some. The profile covers 300,000 to 400,000 clones, with roughly 84% appearing a single time and about a sixth taken by the ten largest. Sequenced: memory CD8+ T cells sorted from blood. The receptors were sampled from a man in his late teens or twenties in good health. CDR3s leave out the opening cysteine and the closing phenylalanine or tryptophan.

ASSGGGVLGYEQY,TRBJ2-7,TRBV2
ASSLSSLDGAPLH,TRBJ1-6,TRBV7-9
ASSLGGTHEQY,TRBJ2-7,TRBV7-7
ASSSPGTQTDSPLH,TRBJ1-6,TRBV28
ASSPGTGGGNQPQH,TRBJ1-5,TRBV27
SVRGLAGGYEQY,TRBJ2-7,TRBV29-1
ASSQGGVQETQY,TRBJ2-5,TRBV19
ASSYPGQGYNEQY,TRBJ2-7,TRBV6-5
AISDGDYEQY,TRBJ2-7,TRBV10-3
ASSAGRDYEQY,TRBJ2-7,TRBV10-2
ASSLSRVLNTEAF,TRBJ1-1,TRBV27
ASSIAGTYEQY,TRBJ2-7,TRBV19
ASSAVGAPTYNEQF,TRBJ2-1,TRBV4-1
ASSYTGTSATDTQY,TRBJ2-3,TRBV6-5
ASSIGTARTDTQY,TRBJ2-3,TRBV19
ASSSLGPQETQY,TRBJ2-5,TRBV7-2
ASRLGQPLTFDNEQF,TRBJ2-1,TRBV27
ASSFGILNEKLF,TRBJ1-4,TRBV7-9
SVEGIYEQY,TRBJ2-7,TRBV29-1
ASSWRLQEVTEAF,TRBJ1-1,TRBV5-5
ASSFQGPWTEAF,TRBJ1-1,TRBV27
ASSQEFGTANTGELF,TRBJ2-2,TRBV4-1
ASRPDRDYGYT,TRBJ1-2,TRBV7-9
ASSFSPLAGGSNEQF,TRBJ2-1,TRBV28
ASSPSGAPAVHRDGYT,TRBJ1-2,TRBV4-1
ASSLGLGGSQGAEAF,TRBJ1-1,TRBV7-8
ASSSPGGLLSYNEQF,TRBJ2-1,TRBV11-2
ASSFLAGDTGELF,TRBJ2-2,TRBV7-7
AWPNTEAF,TRBJ1-1,TRBV30
ASSKDVGGLYGYT,TRBJ1-2,TRBV21-1
AWTGGYSYEQY,TRBJ2-7,TRBV30
ASSTLAGGHEQF,TRBJ2-1,TRBV6-5
ASCGANTGELF,TRBJ2-2,TRBV2
AWSVGQTHNSPLH,TRBJ1-6,TRBV30
ASSPRGGNEQF,TRBJ2-1,TRBV4-1
ASSWGLGNTEAF,TRBJ1-1,TRBV6-5
ASSLVPGSYEQY,TRBJ2-7,TRBV7-2
ASSEAGTGNTIY,TRBJ1-3,TRBV6-1
ASSQVLGGVRNEQF,TRBJ2-1,TRBV4-3
ASSDPFRTGITGELF,TRBJ2-2,TRBV9
ASSFDRGSYNEQF,TRBJ2-1,TRBV27
ASSYSRRRRQPQH,TRBJ1-5,TRBV6-6
ASSDNWQRGAGELF,TRBJ2-2,TRBV6-1
ASSLSLDSGEQY,TRBJ2-7,TRBV7-9
ASSGKCPEAF,TRBJ1-1,TRBV6-4
SVVGGGELF,TRBJ2-2,TRBV20-1
PSGEARGTSGGTTYDRDTQY,TRBJ2-3,TRBV9
ASSLVNSYEQY,TRBJ2-7,TRBV7-6
ASSEGWPNTEAF,TRBJ1-1,TRBV2
ASSSTPSEKLF,TRBJ1-4,TRBV7-9
ASSVGQGSSGNTIY,TRBJ1-3,TRBV7-8
ASSSGLAGGPHEQY,TRBJ2-7,TRBV7-6